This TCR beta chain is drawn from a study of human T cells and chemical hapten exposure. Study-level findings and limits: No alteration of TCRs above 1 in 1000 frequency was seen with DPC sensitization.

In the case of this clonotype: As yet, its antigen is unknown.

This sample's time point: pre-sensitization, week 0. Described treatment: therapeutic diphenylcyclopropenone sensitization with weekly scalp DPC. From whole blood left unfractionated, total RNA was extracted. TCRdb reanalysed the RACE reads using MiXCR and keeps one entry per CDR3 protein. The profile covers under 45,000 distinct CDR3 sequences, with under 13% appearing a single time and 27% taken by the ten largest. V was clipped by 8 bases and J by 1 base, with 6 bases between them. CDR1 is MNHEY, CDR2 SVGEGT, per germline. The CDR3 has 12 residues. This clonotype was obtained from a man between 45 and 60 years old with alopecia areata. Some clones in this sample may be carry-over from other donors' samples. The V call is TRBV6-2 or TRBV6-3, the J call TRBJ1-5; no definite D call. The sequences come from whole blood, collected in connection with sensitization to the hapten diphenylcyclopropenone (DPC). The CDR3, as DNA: TGTGCCAGCGCGACGAGCAATCAGCCCCAGCATTTT. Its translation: CASATSNQPQHF.